Presented here are 24 T cell receptor beta chains from one specimen sequenced in a study of blood T cells in healthy people across ages. With a J-beta primer mix and a sample-barcoded 5' primer, a second PCR ran about 7 to 11 cycles. TCRdb re-analysed the 5' RACE reads in MiXCR, keeping a single row per CDR3 protein. The sample has around 1.5 million distinct CDR3 sequences; around 39% are singletons. The sample taken for sequencing was blood. The source of these receptors is a woman in her late teens or twenties in good health.

The CDR3: CASIFGRVGYEQYF. The CDR3 region has the DNA TGTGCCAGCATTTTCGGGCGGGTGGGCTACGAGCAGTACTTC. This sequence joins TRBV12-3 or TRBV12-4 and TRBJ2-7; D might be TRBD2 (5 bases). V was clipped by 7 bases and J by 3 bases, with 16 bases between them. This CDR3 contains 14 residues.

The DNA for the CDR3 is TGTGCCAGCAGCTCATCCACCGAGACACCGTTGAGCTCCTATAATTCACCCCTCCACTTT. The encoded protein is CASSSSTETPLSSYNSPLHF. The chain combines TRBV7-9 with TRBJ1-6, with D uncertain. CDR3 length equals 20 residues. Germline CDR1 reads SEHNR; CDR2 reads FQNEAQ (reference sequence). The V end was cut by 4 bases, the J end by 0 bases, with 22 bases between.

The chain employs TRBV7-9 and TRBJ1-2, with 8 bases aligning to TRBD1. Germline V gene data show CDR1 as SEHNR and CDR2 as FQNEAQ (reference sequence). The CDR3 is made up of 13 amino acids. V was pared by 4 bases and J by 13 bases, with 11 bases of the junction left unmatched. As DNA, the CDR3 is TGTGCCAGCAGCTCTGGACAGGGCGCAATCGGCACCTTC. Translating gives CASSSGQGAIGTF.

In its sample, this clonotype was seen a few times. The chain links TRBV20-1 to TRBJ1-1; D is undetermined. Germline V gene lookup returns CDR1 DFQATT and CDR2 SNEGSKA (reference sequence). The CDR3 contains 15 residues. Trimming removed 0 bases at V and 5 bases at J, with 16 bases between. The CDR3 DNA follows: TGCAGTGCTAGAGATCCCCGGGCTGGAAGGACTGAAGCTTTCTTT. Translating it yields CSARDPRAGRTEAFF.

The table lists this clonotype with many counts. The chain combines TRBV7-9 with TRBJ2-1; D gene unclear. The germline V gene has CDR1 SEHNR and CDR2 FQNEAQ (reference sequence). V lost 1 base to trimming and J lost 8 bases, with 0 bases between them. CDR3 size: 10 residues. The CDR3, as DNA: TGTGCCAGCAGCTTAGATGAGCAGTTCTTC. Translated: CASSLDEQFF.

There are a few counts of this clonotype. The V and J genes are TRBV24-1 and TRBJ2-1; maybe TRBD2 (6 bases). Germline V gene sequence: CDR1 KGHDR, CDR2 SFDVKD. The CDR3 has 18 residues. With 7 bases removed from V and 5 bases from J, the gap between germline ends came to 26 bases. The CDR3: CATSEAPGLPGRDNEQFF. CDR3 DNA sequence: TGTGCCACCAGCGAGGCTCCGGGACTCCCCGGTCGGGACAATGAGCAGTTCTTC.

The V call is TRBV18, the J call TRBJ2-3; 16 bases align to TRBD2. The CDR3 runs to 19 residues. The germline V gene encodes CDR1 KGHSH and CDR2 LQKENI. V dropped 3 bases and J dropped 1; count of bases not matched to a gene: 7. Here the CDR3 DNA reads TGTGCCAGCTCACCTGTAGGGACTAGCGGGAGGGCCGGCACAGATACGCAGTATTTT. It encodes CASSPVGTSGRAGTDTQYF.

The chain couples TRBV20-1 to TRBJ2-6; no reliable D call. V was cut by 5 bases and J by 0 bases, with 8 bases left in between. CDR1 is DFQATT, CDR2 SNEGSKA, per germline (reference sequence). The CDR3 is 14 residues long. This CDR3 is CSARVGSGANVLTF. CDR3 in DNA: TGCAGTGCTCGGGTGGGCTCTGGGGCCAACGTCCTGACTTTC.

This chain links TRBV6-5 with TRBJ2-5; D not resolved. Germline V gene lookup returns CDR1 MNHEY and CDR2 SVGAGI. V was shortened by 0 bases and J by 1 base, with 6 bases between the two germline ends. CDR3 size: 14 residues. The CDR3 coding sequence is TGTGCCAGCAGTTACTCGGTCTTCCAAGAGACCCAGTACTTC. It codes for CASSYSVFQETQYF.

CDR3 sequence (DNA): TGTGCCAGCAACGTAGCGCTTGACAGATTTACGCAGTATTTT. This sequence encodes CASNVALDRFTQYF. The chain couples TRBV7-8 to TRBJ2-3; D might be TRBD1 or TRBD2, each matching 5 bases. In germline, CDR1 is SGHVS, CDR2 FQNEAQ. This CDR3 has 14 residues. V lost 7 bases and J lost 8, with 19 bases in between.

V usage is TRBV15 and J usage is TRBJ1-5, with D uncertain. The CDR3 has 17 amino acids. V lost 0 bases and J lost 5, with 17 bases in between. Germline loops: CDR1 LNHNV, CDR2 YYDKDF (reference sequence). CDR3 bases: TGTGCCACCAGCAGAGATCTGGCAGCGTTCTTCGATCAGCCCCAGCATTTT. It codes for CATSRDLAAFFDQPQHF.

V gene TRBV7-9 combines with J gene TRBJ1-5; perhaps TRBD1 as D (5 bases). The germline V gene encodes CDR1 SEHNR and CDR2 FQNEAQ (reference sequence). V was clipped by 2 bases and J by 5 bases, with 13 bases between them. The CDR3 sequence is 15 residues long. The CDR3 nucleotides are TGTGCCAGCAGCTTAAGGGGACCAGGCGATCAGCCCCAGCATTTT. Its protein is CASSLRGPGDQPQHF.

A few counts support this clonotype. The gene calls are TRBV20-1 and TRBJ1-2, with TRBD1 identical over 9 bases. This CDR3 comprises 14 residues. The V segment lost 7 bases and the J segment 7 bases; nucleotides outside the gene matches: 13. The germline V gene encodes CDR1 DFQATT and CDR2 SNEGSKA (reference sequence). This chain's CDR3 is CSVSIGTGMGGYTF. In DNA form, the CDR3 reads TGCAGTGTTTCGATAGGGACAGGGATGGGTGGCTACACCTTC.

V and J are TRBV3-1 and TRBJ2-1, with TRBD2 matching 7 bases. V lost 5 bases and J lost 7; bases outside the gene matches: 5. The CDR3 extends over 13 amino acids. Germline V gene data show CDR1 as LGHDT and CDR2 as YNNKEL (reference sequence). In nucleotides, the CDR3 is TGTGCCAGCAGCTCCAACGGGGGGAATGAGCAGTTCTTC. It yields the protein CASSSNGGNEQFF.

The gene calls are TRBV20-1 and TRBJ2-7, with 9 bases matching TRBD2. The CDR3 length is 15 residues. Losses at the gene ends were 5 bases for V and 1 base for J; bases not matched to a gene: 9. Germline values: CDR1 DFQATT, CDR2 SNEGSKA (reference sequence). The DNA for the CDR3 is TGCAGTGCTGACGGACTAGCGCTTCCTTCCTACGAGCAGTACTTC. Protein: CSADGLALPSYEQYF.

The gene calls are TRBV7-9 and TRBJ2-5, with D perhaps matching TRBD1 (5 bases). CDR1 SEHNR and CDR2 FQNEAQ come from the germline V gene (reference sequence). V was clipped by 5 bases and J by 5 bases, with 21 bases between them. The CDR3 is 16 amino acids. The CDR3 sequence is CASSQRGHGVGETQYF. CDR3 coding DNA: TGTGCCAGCAGCCAAAGGGGCCACGGAGTGGGGGAGACCCAGTACTTC.

This sequence joins TRBV12-3 or TRBV12-4 and TRBJ1-2; 11 positions match TRBD1. The CDR3 is 16 amino acids. V lost 1 base and J lost 8; bases outside the gene matches: 9. The CDR3 spells CASSLGTGGSEWGYTF. The CDR3 nucleotides are TGTGCCAGCAGTTTAGGGACAGGGGGCAGCGAGTGGGGCTACACCTTC.

To note about this clonotype: No conserved phenylalanine or tryptophan is present at the end of the CDR3, so a read error is the likely explanation. This rearrangement joins TRBV14 to TRBJ2-3; D not certain. The CDR3 consists of 14 residues. V lost 1 base, J lost 6 bases, and 11 bases lay in between. Germline loops: CDR1 SGHDN, CDR2 FVKESK. The CDR3 DNA reads TGTGCCAGCAGCCAAGGCTCCCTCCACGATACGCAGTATTAT. Translated, it gives CASSQGSLHDTQYY.

V is TRBV27 and J is TRBJ2-3; perhaps TRBD1 as D (5 bases). Germline CDR1 reads MNHEY; CDR2 reads SMNVEV (reference sequence). CDR3 size: 14 residues. The CDR3 DNA is TGTGCTAGCCTCCCGACAGACAGCACAGATACGCAGTATTTT. Its protein is CASLPTDSTDTQYF.

The chain uses TRBV21-1 and TRBJ2-7; the tabulated D call, TRBD1, remains unverified against the DNA. TRBV21-1 is termed a pseudogene. The CDR3 covers 13 residues. The CDR3 protein is CANPRRGDHEQYF. The CDR3 DNA follows: TGTGCCAACCCTCGGAGGGGGGACCACGAGCAGTACTTC.

This clonotype was found a few times. This chain joins TRBV29-1 and TRBJ2-7; no clear D gene. V lost 5 bases and J lost 2, with 19 bases in between. The CDR3 consists of 15 residues. Germline values: CDR1 SQVTM, CDR2 ANQGSEA. For the CDR3, the DNA is TGCAGCGTTCCACCCCCAGGTGCCCCCACCTACGAGCAGTACTTC. Protein: CSVPPPGAPTYEQYF.

The chain joins TRBV30 to TRBJ2-1; no definite D call. CDR3 size: 16 residues. Germline V gene data show CDR1 as GTSNPN and CDR2 as SVGIG (reference sequence). Between the trimmed V and J ends, which lost 5 bases and 2 bases, there was a span of 19 bases. CDR3 bases: TGTGCCTGGGCTGACCCTCGCAGAAATACCTACAATGAGCAGTTCTTC. It is translated as CAWADPRRNTYNEQFF.

This clonotype was picked up a small number of times. CDR3 amino acids: CASTQGSSEGYTF. The CDR3 DNA is TGCGCCAGCACCCAGGGGAGTTCGGAGGGCTACACCTTC. The chain joins TRBV5-1 to TRBJ1-2; tentative D call: TRBD1 (6 bases). The CDR3 has 13 amino acids. CDR1 is SGHRS and CDR2 is YFSETQ in the germline V gene. Trimming took 6 bases from V and 8 from J, leaving 17 bases between them.

This clonotype was seen repeatedly, ten times or more. At one end the junction does not follow the germline gene, possibly because of a read error. The V and J genes are TRBV5-1 and TRBJ2-5; no definite D call. This CDR3 has 11 amino acids. Germline loops: CDR1 SGHRS, CDR2 YFSETQ. The CDR3 sequence: CASSSQETQYF. In DNA form, the CDR3 reads TGTGCCAGCAGCTCCCAAGAGACCCAGTACTTC.